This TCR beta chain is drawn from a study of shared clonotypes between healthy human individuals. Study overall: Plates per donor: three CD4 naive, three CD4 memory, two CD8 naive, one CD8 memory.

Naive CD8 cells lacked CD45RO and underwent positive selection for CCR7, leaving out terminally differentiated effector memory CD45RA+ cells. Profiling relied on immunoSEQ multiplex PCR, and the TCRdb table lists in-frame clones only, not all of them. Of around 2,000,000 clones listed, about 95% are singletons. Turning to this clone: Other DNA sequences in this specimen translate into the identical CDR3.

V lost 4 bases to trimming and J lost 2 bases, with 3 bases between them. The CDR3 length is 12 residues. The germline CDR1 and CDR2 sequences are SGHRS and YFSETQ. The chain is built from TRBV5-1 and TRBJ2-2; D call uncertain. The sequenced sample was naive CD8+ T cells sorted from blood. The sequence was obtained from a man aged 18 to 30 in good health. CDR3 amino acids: CASSPNTGELFF. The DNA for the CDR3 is TGCGCCAGCAGCCCTAACACCGGGGAGCTGTTTTTT. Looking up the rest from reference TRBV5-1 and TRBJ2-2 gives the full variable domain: KAGVTQTPRYLIKTRGQQVTLSCSPISGHRSVSWYQQTPGQGLQFLFEYFSETQRNKGNFPGRFSGRQFSNSRSEMNVSTLELGDSALYLCASSPNTGELFFGEGSRLTVL.